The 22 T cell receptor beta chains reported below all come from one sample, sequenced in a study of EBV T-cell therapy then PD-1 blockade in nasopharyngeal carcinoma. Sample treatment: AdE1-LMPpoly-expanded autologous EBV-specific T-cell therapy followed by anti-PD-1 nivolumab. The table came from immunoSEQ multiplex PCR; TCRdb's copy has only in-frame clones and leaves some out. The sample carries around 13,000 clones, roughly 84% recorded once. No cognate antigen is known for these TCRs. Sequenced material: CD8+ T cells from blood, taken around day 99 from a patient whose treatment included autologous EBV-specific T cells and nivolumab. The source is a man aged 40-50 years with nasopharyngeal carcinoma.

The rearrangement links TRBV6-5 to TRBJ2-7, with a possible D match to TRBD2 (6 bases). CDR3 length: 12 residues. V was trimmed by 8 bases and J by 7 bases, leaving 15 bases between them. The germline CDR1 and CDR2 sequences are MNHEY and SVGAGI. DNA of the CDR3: TGTGCCAGCTCGGACGGGGCGGGGGAGCAGTACTTC. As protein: CASSDGAGEQYF.

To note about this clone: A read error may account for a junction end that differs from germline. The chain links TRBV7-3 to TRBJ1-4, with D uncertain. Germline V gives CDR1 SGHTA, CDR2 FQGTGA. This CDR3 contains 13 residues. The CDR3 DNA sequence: TGTGCCAGCAGCTTAAGGGATCTCGGAGAAACTGTTTTT. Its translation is CASSLRDLGETVF.

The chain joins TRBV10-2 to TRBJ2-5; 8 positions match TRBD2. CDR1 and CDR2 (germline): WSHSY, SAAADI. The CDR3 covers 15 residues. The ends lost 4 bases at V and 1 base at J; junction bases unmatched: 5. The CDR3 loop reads CASSVAGGLQETQYF. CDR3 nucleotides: TGCGCCAGCAGTGTGGCGGGGGGACTCCAAGAGACCCAGTACTTC.

This CDR3 reads CASSHPDRAGANVLTF. The CDR3 region has the DNA TGCGCCAGCAGCCATCCGGACAGGGCAGGGGCCAACGTCCTGACTTTC. The chain uses TRBV4-3 and TRBJ2-6; TRBD1 matches 8 bases. The junction had 5 bases not matched to a gene; V was cut back by 3 bases and J by 4 bases. Germline lookup yields CDR1 LGHNA and CDR2 YSLEER. CDR3 size: 16 residues.

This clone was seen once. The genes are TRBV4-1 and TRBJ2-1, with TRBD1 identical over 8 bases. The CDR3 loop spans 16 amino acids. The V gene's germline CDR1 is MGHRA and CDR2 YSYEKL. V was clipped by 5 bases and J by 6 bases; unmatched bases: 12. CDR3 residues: CASSFRGQGEANEQFF. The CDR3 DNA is TGCGCCAGCAGCTTCCGCGGACAGGGAGAAGCCAATGAGCAGTTCTTC.

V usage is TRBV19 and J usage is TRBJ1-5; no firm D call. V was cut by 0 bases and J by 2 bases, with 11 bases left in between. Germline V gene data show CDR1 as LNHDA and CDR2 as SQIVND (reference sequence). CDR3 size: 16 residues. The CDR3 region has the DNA TGTGCCAGTAGTATAGACCTCGATAGTGGCAATCAGCCCCAGCATTTT. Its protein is CASSIDLDSGNQPQHF.

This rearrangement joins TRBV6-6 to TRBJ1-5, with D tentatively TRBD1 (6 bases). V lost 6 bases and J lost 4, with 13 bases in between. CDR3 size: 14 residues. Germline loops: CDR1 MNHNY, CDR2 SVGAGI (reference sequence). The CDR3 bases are TGTGCCAGCAGCCCCGACAGGAGGAATCAGCCCCAGCATTTT. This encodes CASSPDRRNQPQHF.

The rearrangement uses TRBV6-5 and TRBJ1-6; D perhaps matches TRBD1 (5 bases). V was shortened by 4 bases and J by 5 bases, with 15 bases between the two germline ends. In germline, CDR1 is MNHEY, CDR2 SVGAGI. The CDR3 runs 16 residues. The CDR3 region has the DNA TGTGCCAGCAGTTTGGACATCCTCCTCAATAATTCACCCCTCCACTTT. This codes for CASSLDILLNNSPLHF.

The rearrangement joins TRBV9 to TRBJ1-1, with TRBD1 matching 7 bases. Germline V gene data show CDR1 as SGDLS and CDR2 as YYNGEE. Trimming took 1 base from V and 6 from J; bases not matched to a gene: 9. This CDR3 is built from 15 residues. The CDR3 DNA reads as TGTGCCAGCAGCGTACCCCCTGACAGGGACCCTGAAGCTTTCTTT. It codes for CASSVPPDRDPEAFF.

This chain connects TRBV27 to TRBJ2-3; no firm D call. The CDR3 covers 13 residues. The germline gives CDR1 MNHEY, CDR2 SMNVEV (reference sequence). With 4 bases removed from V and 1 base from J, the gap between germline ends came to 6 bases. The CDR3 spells CASSSGRTDTQYF. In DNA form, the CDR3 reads TGTGCCAGCAGTTCCGGCCGCACAGATACGCAGTATTTT.

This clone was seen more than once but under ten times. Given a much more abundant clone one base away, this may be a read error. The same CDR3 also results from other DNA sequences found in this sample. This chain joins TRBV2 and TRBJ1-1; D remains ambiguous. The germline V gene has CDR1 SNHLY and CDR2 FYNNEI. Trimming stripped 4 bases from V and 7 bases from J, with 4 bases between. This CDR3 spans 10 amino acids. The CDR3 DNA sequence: TGTGCCAGCAGTGTAGGTGAAGCTTTCTTT. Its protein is CASSVGEAFF.

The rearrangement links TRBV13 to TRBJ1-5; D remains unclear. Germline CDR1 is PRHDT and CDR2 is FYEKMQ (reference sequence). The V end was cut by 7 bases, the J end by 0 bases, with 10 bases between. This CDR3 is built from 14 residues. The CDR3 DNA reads TGTGCCAGCACCCAGAGAGGTAGCAATCAGCCCCAGCATTTT. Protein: CASTQRGSNQPQHF.

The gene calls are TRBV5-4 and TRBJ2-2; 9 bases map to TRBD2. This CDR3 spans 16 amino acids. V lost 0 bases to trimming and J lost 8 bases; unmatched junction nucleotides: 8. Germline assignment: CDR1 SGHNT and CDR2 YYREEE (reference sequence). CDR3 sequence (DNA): TGTGCCAGCAGCTTGGTGGGGCGGGGGGGCAAGGGGGAGCTGTTTTTT. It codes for CASSLVGRGGKGELFF.

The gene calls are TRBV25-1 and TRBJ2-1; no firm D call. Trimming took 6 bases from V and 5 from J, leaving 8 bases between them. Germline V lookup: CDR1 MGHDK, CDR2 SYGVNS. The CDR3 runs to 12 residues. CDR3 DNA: TGTGCCAGCAGGGGGTCGGACAATGAGCAGTTCTTC. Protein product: CASRGSDNEQFF.

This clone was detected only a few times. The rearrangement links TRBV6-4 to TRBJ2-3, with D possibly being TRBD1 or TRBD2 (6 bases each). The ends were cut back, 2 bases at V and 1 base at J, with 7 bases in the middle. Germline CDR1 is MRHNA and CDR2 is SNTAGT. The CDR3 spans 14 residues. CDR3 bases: TGTGCCAGCAGTGACAGGGGGGGCACAGATACGCAGTATTTT. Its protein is CASSDRGGTDTQYF.

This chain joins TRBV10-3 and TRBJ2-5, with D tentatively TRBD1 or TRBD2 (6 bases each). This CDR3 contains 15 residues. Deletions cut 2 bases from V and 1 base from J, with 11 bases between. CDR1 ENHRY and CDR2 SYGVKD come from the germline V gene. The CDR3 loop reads CAISELGGGQETQYF. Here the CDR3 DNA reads TGTGCCATCAGTGAGCTCGGAGGGGGCCAAGAGACCCAGTACTTC.

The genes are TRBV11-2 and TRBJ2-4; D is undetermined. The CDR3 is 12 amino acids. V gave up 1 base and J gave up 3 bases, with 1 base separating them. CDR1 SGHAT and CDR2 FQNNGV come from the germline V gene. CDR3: CASSLGKNIQYF. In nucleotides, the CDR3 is TGTGCCAGCAGCTTAGGCAAAAACATTCAGTACTTC.

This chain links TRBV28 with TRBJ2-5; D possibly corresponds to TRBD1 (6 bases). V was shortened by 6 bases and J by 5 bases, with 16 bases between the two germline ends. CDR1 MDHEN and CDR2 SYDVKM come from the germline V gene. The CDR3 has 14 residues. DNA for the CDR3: TGTGCCAGCAGGGACGGACAGCAGTCGGAGACCCAGTACTTC. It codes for CASRDGQQSETQYF.

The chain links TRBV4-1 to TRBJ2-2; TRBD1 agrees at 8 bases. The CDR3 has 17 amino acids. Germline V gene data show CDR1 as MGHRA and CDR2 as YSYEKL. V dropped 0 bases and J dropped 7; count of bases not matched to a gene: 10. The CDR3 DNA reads TGCGCCAGCAGCCAAGATCCGCGCAGGGGGCAGAGCGGGGAGCTGTTTTTT. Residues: CASSQDPRRGQSGELFF.

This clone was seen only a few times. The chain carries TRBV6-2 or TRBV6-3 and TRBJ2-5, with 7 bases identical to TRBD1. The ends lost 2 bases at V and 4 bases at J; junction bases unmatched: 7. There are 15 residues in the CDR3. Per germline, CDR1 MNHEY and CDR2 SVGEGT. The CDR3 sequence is CASSYRDREAETQYF. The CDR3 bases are TGTGCCAGCAGTTACCGCGACAGGGAAGCAGAGACCCAGTACTTC.

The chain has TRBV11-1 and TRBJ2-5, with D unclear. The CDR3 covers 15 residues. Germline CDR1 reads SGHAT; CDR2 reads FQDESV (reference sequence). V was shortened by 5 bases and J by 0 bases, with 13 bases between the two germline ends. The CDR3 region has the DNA TGTGCCAGCAGCGCTTCGCATCAGTACCAAGAGACCCAGTACTTC. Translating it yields CASSASHQYQETQYF.

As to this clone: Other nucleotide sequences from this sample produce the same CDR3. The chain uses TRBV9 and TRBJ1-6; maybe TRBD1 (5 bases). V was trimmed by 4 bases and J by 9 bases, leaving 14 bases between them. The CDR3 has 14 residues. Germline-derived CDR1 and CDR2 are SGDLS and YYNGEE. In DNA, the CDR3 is TGTGCCAGCAGCCTGGGGGGGGAGGGTTCACCCCTCCACTTT. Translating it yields CASSLGGEGSPLHF.